The clone carrying this TCR beta chain was seen only a few times. The antigen is unknown. The germline V gene has CDR1 MRHNA and CDR2 SNTAGT. V was trimmed by 2 bases and J by 4 bases, leaving 6 bases between them. The CDR3 consists of 14 residues. This specimen comes from a study of T cell responses to AZD1222 COVID-19 vaccine. Study-level findings and limits: Close to half of all spike-specific TCRs reportedly target regions of the variants that are unmutated. Repertoire sampling was restricted to post-peak T cell response timepoints. A mostly white British donor set with more females was recruited, and clonal diversity was possibly underestimated.

Data came from immunoSEQ multiplex PCR; TCRdb stores just in-frame clones and leaves some out. This table holds roughly 130,000 clones, more than 70% found once. The rearrangement links TRBV6-4 to TRBJ2-6; D is unclear. The starting material was peripheral blood, obtained on day 0 of AZD1222 vaccination. This receptor was taken from an adult in good health. The CDR3 sequence is CASSDTEGANVLTF. The CDR3 nucleotides are TGTGCCAGCAGTGACACGGAAGGGGCCAACGTCCTGACTTTC.